These 29 T cell receptor beta chains share one sample of origin, sequenced in a study of T cell clonality in common variable immunodeficiency. Findings and limits, study-wide: In common variable immunodeficiency, TCR beta chains reportedly carried fewer deletions and N-nucleotide insertions.

Produced via immunoSEQ multiplex PCR; TCRdb's table is partial and in-frame only. The specimen has 30,000 to 35,000 clones, none found just once. No antigen is known for these receptors. The specimen was peripheral blood mononuclear cells. The receptors stem from a human donor with common variable immunodeficiency.

Ten or more counts support this clone. The read is 3 residues too short to cover the CDR3 end, so that end is filled in from the germline J gene. The chain employs TRBV6-1 and TRBJ2-3; 11 nucleotides line up with TRBD2. The CDR3 spans 16 residues. V was clipped by 2 bases and J by 2 bases; unmatched bases: 3. Germline CDR1 is MNHNS and CDR2 is SASEGT. The CDR3 spells CASSERLAGPTDTQYF. CDR3 bases read: TGTGCCAGCAGTGAAAGACTAGCGGGGCCCACAGATACG.

This clone was found a few times. The read halts 3 residues ahead of the CDR3 end, with the missing end drawn from the germline J gene. The chain has TRBV7-9 and TRBJ2-5; tentative D call: TRBD2 (6 bases). The CDR3 loop spans 15 amino acids. CDR1 SEHNR and CDR2 FQNEAQ come from the germline V gene (reference sequence). V lost 2 bases and J lost 5, with 15 bases in between. CDR3 loop: CASSLRAGAGETQYF. CDR3 DNA (partial): TGTGCCAGCAGCTTAAGAGCGGGCGCGGGGGAGACC.

A remark on this clone: The CDR3 end lies 3 residues beyond the end of the read and is filled in from the germline J gene. The chain has TRBV5-5 and TRBJ2-7, with D possibly called TRBD1 or TRBD2 (5 bases each). CDR3 size: 15 residues. Germline V gives CDR1 SGHKS, CDR2 YYEKEE (reference sequence). V was cut by 0 bases and J by 3 bases, with 13 bases left in between. The chain's CDR3 is CASSLVRGDHYEQYF. The covered CDR3 bases are TGTGCCAGCAGCTTGGTCCGAGGGGATCACTACGAG.

At least ten counts were recorded for this clone. The CDR3 goes on 3 residues after the read ends, and that part is filled in from the germline J gene. The J gene is TRBJ2-5, the V gene TRBV29-1, with 9 bases matching TRBD1. Trimming at V came to 4 bases and at J to 4 bases, leaving 7 bases not matched to a gene. The CDR3 length is 14 residues. Germline-derived CDR1 and CDR2 are SQVTM and ANQGSEA. The sequenced part of the CDR3 DNA is TGCAGCGTTGTTTGGGGACAGGGTGGAGAGACC. Translation: CSVVWGQGGET. The full-length CDR3 reads as CSVVWGQGGETQYF.

This clone was recorded many times. Germline is not matched at one junction end, which may reflect a read error. With the read ending 3 residues before the CDR3 end, the germline J gene is used to fill in that end. The chain combines TRBV4-2 with TRBJ2-5; TRBD2 matches at 9 bases. This CDR3 spans 13 amino acids. Per the germline V gene, CDR1 is LGHNA and CDR2 is YNFKEQ. CDR3 residues: CASSQAGGGTQYF. The part of the CDR3 DNA that was read is TGCGCCAGCAGCCAAGCGGGGGGTGGGACC.

This clone was found a few times. CDR3 DNA, as far as it was read: TGTGCCAGCAGCCCAACTAGCGGGACTTACAATGAG. Translation gives CASSPTSGTYNE. The complete CDR3 sequence is CASSPTSGTYNEQFF. This chain joins TRBV7-9 and TRBJ2-1, with TRBD2 matching over 10 bases. The sequenced fragment ends 3 residues before the CDR3 boundary, so the rest is inferred from the germline J gene. The CDR3 runs to 15 residues. The V and J ends lost 5 bases and 4 bases, in that order; junction bases with no gene match: 5. The germline CDR1 and CDR2 sequences are SEHNR and FQNEAQ (reference sequence).

This clone was recorded at least ten times. The CDR3 end is not reached by the read, which stops 3 residues before it; the germline J gene fills it in. This chain uses TRBV7-8 with TRBJ2-5; D remains unclear. Germline V lookup: CDR1 SGHVS, CDR2 FQNEAQ. CDR3 length equals 14 residues. Trimming stripped 5 bases from V and 2 bases from J, with 12 bases between. The part of the CDR3 DNA that was read is TGTGCCAGCAGCCAAGGGCAGATACAAGAGACC. Its protein product is CASSQGQIQET. The CDR3, in full, reads CASSQGQIQETQYF.

On this clone: The read ends 3 residues before the CDR3 terminus; that terminus is restored from the germline J gene. The chain carries TRBV7-3 and TRBJ2-7, with D perhaps matching TRBD2 (6 bases). Per germline, CDR1 SGHTA and CDR2 FQGTGA. The V end was cut by 2 bases, the J end by 5 bases, with 13 bases between. The CDR3 is made up of 14 amino acids. CDR3 residues: CASSLASREHEQYF. The DNA read from the CDR3 is TGTGCCAGCAGCTTAGCGTCGCGGGAACACGAG.

This clone was counted at least ten times. The observed sequence ends 3 residues before the CDR3 terminus, with the missing tail filled in from the germline J gene. The J gene is TRBJ2-3, the V gene TRBV7-3; 8 bases map to TRBD2. Germline CDR1 SGHTA, CDR2 FQGTGA. V lost 5 bases to trimming and J lost 0 bases; unmatched junction nucleotides: 1. The CDR3 totals 14 residues. The CDR3 region is CASSPSGSTDTQYF. The CDR3 DNA, read in part, is TGTGCCAGCAGCCCTAGCGGGAGCACAGATACG.

The table lists this clone with many counts. From the germline J gene comes the end of the CDR3, since the read stops 3 residues before it. The rearrangement joins TRBV20-1 to TRBJ2-2, with D possibly being TRBD1 (6 bases). The germline V and J ends were trimmed by 0 bases and 3 bases, with 11 bases remaining between them. Germline values: CDR1 DFQATT, CDR2 SNEGSKA (reference sequence). The CDR3 consists of 15 residues. CDR3 sequence reads: CSARDADRDTGELFF. The CDR3 DNA, read in part, is TGCAGTGCTAGAGACGCGGACAGAGACACCGGGGAG.

This clone was observed many times. The read ends 3 residues before the CDR3 terminus; that terminus is restored from the germline J gene. The chain couples TRBV18 to TRBJ2-6, with TRBD1 identical over 7 bases. V shed 2 bases and J 0 bases; nucleotides not matched to a gene: 7. The CDR3 sequence is 18 residues long. The germline V gene has CDR1 KGHSH and CDR2 LQKENI. Partial CDR3 DNA: TGTGCCAGCTCACCAACACAGGGGACGAGCTCTGGGGCCAACGTC. Protein product: CASSPTQGTSSGANV. The whole CDR3 protein is CASSPTQGTSSGANVLTF.

This clone was recorded many times. The observed sequence ends 3 residues before the CDR3 terminus, with the missing tail filled in from the germline J gene. The V call is TRBV7-3, the J call TRBJ1-2, with 10 nucleotides matching TRBD1. V lost 5 bases, J lost 2 bases, and 5 bases stayed unmatched. The CDR3 spans 15 residues. Per the germline V gene, CDR1 is SGHTA and CDR2 is FQGTGA. CDR3 sequence reads: CASSPGGQGNYGYTF. The part of the CDR3 DNA that was read is TGTGCCAGCAGCCCGGGGGGACAGGGGAACTATGGC.

This clone was found many times. The CDR3 goes on 3 residues after the read ends, and that part is filled in from the germline J gene. This chain connects TRBV7-2 to TRBJ2-5; TRBD2 matches 7 bases. This CDR3 has 15 amino acids. Per the germline V gene, CDR1 is SGHTA and CDR2 is FQGNSA. V lost 5 bases to trimming and J lost 0 bases; unmatched junction nucleotides: 6. The CDR3 sequence is CASSRFGGYQETQYF. Partial CDR3 DNA: TGTGCCAGCAGCCGATTCGGGGGGTACCAAGAGACC.

This clone was observed at least ten times. The read is 3 residues too short to cover the CDR3 end, so that end is filled in from the germline J gene. The rearrangement uses TRBV20-1 and TRBJ2-3; D gene ambiguous. V gave up 5 bases and J gave up 1 base, with 16 bases separating them. CDR1 DFQATT and CDR2 SNEGSKA come from the germline V gene (reference sequence). This CDR3 comprises 15 residues. CDR3 region: CSAAALTDRTDTQYF. Partial CDR3 DNA: TGCAGTGCTGCCGCTCTAACAGATCGCACAGATACG.

This clone was counted only a few times. The read ends 3 residues before the CDR3 terminus; that terminus is restored from the germline J gene. J is TRBJ2-1 and V is TRBV7-9, with 9 bases matching TRBD1. Per germline, CDR1 SEHNR and CDR2 FQNEAQ (reference sequence). With 1 base clipped from V and 8 bases from J, the junction kept 3 bases outside the gene matches. The CDR3 runs to 14 residues. The CDR3 bases that were read are TGTGCCAGCAGCTTAGGACAGGGGGTCTATGAG. This translates into CASSLGQGVYE. The full CDR3 sequence reads CASSLGQGVYEQFF.

This clone was seen a few times. Read sequence stops 3 residues before the CDR3 end, and the germline J gene provides the missing end. The chain recombines TRBV7-3 with TRBJ1-1; 9 bases map to TRBD1. Unmatched junction bases numbered 3, after V lost 4 bases and J lost 3 bases. In germline, CDR1 is SGHTA, CDR2 FQGTGA. This CDR3 comprises 14 residues. The CDR3: CASSSTGGDTEAFF. The sequenced part of the CDR3 DNA is TGTGCCAGCAGCTCGACAGGGGGAGACACTGAA.

The chain's CDR3 is CSAVGLAGFTYEQYF. The covered CDR3 bases are TGCAGTGCTGTTGGACTAGCGGGTTTCACCTACGAG. The chain is built from TRBV20-1 and TRBJ2-7; 11 bases line up with TRBD2. The read comes to an end 3 residues before the CDR3 does, leaving the germline J gene to fill in the end. The CDR3 runs to 15 residues. With V trimmed by 5 bases and J by 2 bases, 8 bases remained unmatched. Germline V gene data show CDR1 as DFQATT and CDR2 as SNEGSKA (reference sequence).

With regard to this clone: The read gets to within 3 residues of the CDR3 end, and the germline J gene fills in the rest. This chain joins TRBV13 and TRBJ2-7; the match to TRBD1 covers 7 bases. V lost 4 bases and J lost 5; bases outside the gene matches: 5. CDR1 is PRHDT and CDR2 is FYEKMQ in the germline V gene (reference sequence). The CDR3 totals 13 residues. CDR3 bases read: TGTGCCAGCAGCTACCCGACAGGGAACGAG. It specifies CASSYPTGNE. The CDR3 reads in full as CASSYPTGNEQYF.

This clone has just a few counts. From the germline J gene comes the end of the CDR3, since the read stops 3 residues before it. The chain links TRBV2 to TRBJ1-1; D is unresolved. Germline-derived CDR1 and CDR2 are SNHLY and FYNNEI. CDR3 size: 12 residues. The sequenced CDR3 bases are TGTGCCAGCAGTGCCTTAACGGTACAA. It yields the protein CASSALTVQ. The whole CDR3 region reads CASSALTVQAFF.

A remark on this clone: The read terminates 3 residues ahead of where the CDR3 ends, so the germline J gene completes it. The chain carries TRBV7-2 and TRBJ1-2; D possibly corresponds to TRBD1 (6 bases). The germline V gene encodes CDR1 SGHTA and CDR2 FQGNSA. The CDR3 is 14 residues long. The V and J ends lost 0 bases and 7 bases respectively, with 12 bases between them. The CDR3 here is CASSLAPTGSGYTF. CDR3 DNA, as far as it was read: TGTGCCAGCAGCTTAGCCCCGACAGGATCTGGC.

This clone has more than one count but fewer than ten. The read halts 3 residues ahead of the CDR3 end, with the missing end drawn from the germline J gene. The V call is TRBV5-1, the J call TRBJ2-1, with 10 nucleotides matching TRBD2. CDR3 length: 17 amino acids. The germline gives CDR1 SGHRS, CDR2 YFSETQ. V lost 3 bases, J lost 7 bases, and 13 bases stayed unmatched. The DNA read from the CDR3 is TGCGCCAGCAGCTCCGGAACCCTAGCGGGAGCTCAAAATGAG. It specifies CASSSGTLAGAQNE. The whole CDR3 protein reads CASSSGTLAGAQNEQFF.

A note on this clone: The sequenced fragment ends 3 residues before the CDR3 boundary, so the rest is inferred from the germline J gene. V is TRBV7-9 and J is TRBJ2-5; 7 bases are shared with TRBD2. CDR1 is SEHNR, CDR2 FQNEAQ, per germline (reference sequence). After removal of 0 bases from V and 6 bases from J, the junction contained 7 bases not matched to a gene. This CDR3 is 15 amino acids long. The CDR3 reads CASSLAGRGNKTQYF. The CDR3 DNA, read in part, is TGTGCCAGCAGCTTAGCGGGGAGGGGCAATAAGACC. The variable domain in full, completed from reference TRBV7-9 and TRBJ2-5, reads DTGVSQNPRHKITKRGQNVTFRCDPISEHNRLYWYRQTLGQGPEFLTYFQNEAQLEKSRLLSDRFSAERPKGSFSTLEIQRTEQGDSAMYLCASSLAGRGNKTQYFGPGTRLLVL.

The sample holds a few counts of this clone. The missing CDR3 end, 3 residues past where the read stops, is filled in from the germline J gene. This chain joins TRBV20-1 and TRBJ2-3; D is uncertain. Germline loops: CDR1 DFQATT, CDR2 SNEGSKA (reference sequence). Trimming left V 3 bases short and J 1 base short, with 14 bases between. The CDR3 runs to 15 residues. CDR3 loop: CSASKEAFGTDTQYF. The part of the CDR3 DNA that was read is TGCAGTGCTAGTAAAGAGGCTTTCGGCACAGATACG.

A few counts support this clone. The CDR3 end is not reached by the read, which stops 3 residues before it; the germline J gene fills it in. The V gene is TRBV19, the J gene TRBJ1-2, with TRBD1 matching 9 bases. The CDR3 extends over 13 amino acids. Germline CDR1 and CDR2: LNHDA and SQIVND (reference sequence). The sequenced part of the CDR3 DNA is TGTGCCAGTAACAGGGGGCAGCCTTCCAGC. Its translation: CASNRGQPSS. The entire CDR3 protein is CASNRGQPSSYTF.

This clone was seen a few times. The DNA ends 3 residues before the CDR3 does, and the rest of the CDR3 is filled in from the germline J gene. The V and J genes are TRBV18 and TRBJ2-5; TRBD2 matches 10 bases. The germline gives CDR1 KGHSH, CDR2 LQKENI. This CDR3 has 16 amino acids. V was pared by 5 bases and J by 5 bases, with 11 bases of the junction left unmatched. Incomplete CDR3 DNA: TGTGCCAGCTCATCTCTTATACTAGCGGGAATGGAGACC. It translates to CASSSLILAGMET. The whole CDR3 sequence reads CASSSLILAGMETQYF. Complete variable domain (other parts from reference TRBV18 and TRBJ2-5): NAGVMQNPRHLVRRRGQEARLRCSPMKGHSHVYWYRQLPEEGLKFMVYLQKENIIDESGMPKERFSAEFPKEGPSILRIQQVVRGDSAAYFCASSSLILAGMETQYFGPGTRLLVL.

With respect to this clone: The CDR3 goes on 3 residues after the read ends, and that part is filled in from the germline J gene. The chain links TRBV30 to TRBJ2-7, with 7 bases aligning to TRBD2. Germline CDR1 GTSNPN, CDR2 SVGIG (reference sequence). J gave up 4 bases and V 2 bases, and 14 bases lay outside the gene matches. This CDR3 has 16 residues. The CDR3 sequence is CAWSNPPLAGPYEQYF. Incomplete CDR3 DNA: TGTGCCTGGAGTAACCCCCCATTAGCGGGCCCATACGAG.

In regard to this clone: The CDR3 end falls 3 residues outside the read, so it is completed with the germline J gene. The rearrangement uses TRBV7-4 and TRBJ2-7; 7 nucleotides agree with TRBD2. V lost 4 bases, J lost 4 bases, and 10 bases stayed unmatched. Germline lookup yields CDR1 SGHVT and CDR2 SQSDAQ. CDR3 length: 15 amino acids. CDR3 bases read: TGTGCCAGCAGCTCCCCAAGACTAGCTGGATACGAG. Translating gives CASSSPRLAGYE. The entire CDR3 reads CASSSPRLAGYEQYF. The whole variable domain, remainder taken from reference TRBV7-4 and TRBJ2-7, is GAGVSQSPRYKVAKRGRDVALRCDSISGHVTLYWYRQTLGQGSEVLTYSQSDAQRDKSGRPSGRFSAERPERSVSTLKIQRTEQGDSAVYLCASSSPRLAGYEQYFGPGTRLTVT.

The table lists this clone with many counts. The read halts 3 residues ahead of the CDR3 end, with the missing end drawn from the germline J gene. The chain recombines TRBV12-3 or TRBV12-4 with TRBJ2-3; D gene ambiguous. The CDR3 is 13 amino acids. The V and J ends lost 2 bases and 2 bases respectively, with 5 bases between them. The part of the CDR3 DNA that was read is TGTGCCAGCAGTTTACTCCCCACAGATACG. Its translation: CASSLLPTDT. The full CDR3 sequence reads CASSLLPTDTQYF.

To note about this clone: The read is 3 residues too short to cover the CDR3 end, so that end is filled in from the germline J gene. The V call is TRBV7-9, the J call TRBJ1-4; D gene uncertain. The V gene lost 0 bases and the J gene lost 0 bases, with 5 bases spanning the gap. The germline gives CDR1 SEHNR, CDR2 FQNEAQ (reference sequence). The CDR3 extends over 15 amino acids. The CDR3 DNA, read in part, is TGTGCCAGCAGCTTAGCGCCTACAACTAATGAAAAA. It specifies CASSLAPTTNEK. The whole CDR3 protein is CASSLAPTTNEKLFF.